These T cell receptor beta chains were read from a single sample in a study of long-term antiretroviral therapy in people with HIV. The data were produced by immunoSEQ multiplex PCR, yet TCRdb's version contains in-frame clones alone and is incomplete. The sample contains 20,000 to 25,000 clones, approximately 80% of which appear only once. The sample was unsorted PBMCs, taken 1.6 years after starting antiretroviral therapy. These receptors all stem from a man aged 40-55 years with HIV. Each CDR3 is given with its conserved first and last residue. D genes are given only for firm matches. For some rows the clone size is stated as once, few or many, or as a class when expanded; others skip it.

TRBD2	-	TRBV4-1	TRBJ2-7	CASSQDWGGAYEQYF	TGCGCCAGCAGCCAAGATTGGGGGGGAGCCTACGAGCAGTACTTC
-	-	TRBV19	TRBJ2-1	CASSMNNEQFF	TGTGCCAGTAGTATGAACAATGAGCAGTTCTTC
TRBD2	-	TRBV5-1	TRBJ2-7	CASSLVSGGPSYEQYF	TGCGCCAGCAGCTTGGTTTCGGGAGGGCCTTCCTACGAGCAGTACTTC
-	-	TRBV10-3	TRBJ1-2	CAINGEVGYGYTF	TGTGCCATCAACGGGGAAGTAGGCTATGGCTACACCTTC
-	-	TRBV6-6	TRBJ2-2	CASSSGLPTGELFF	TGTGCCAGCAGTTCCGGCCTGCCCACCGGGGAGCTGTTTTTT
-	-	TRBV7-7	TRBJ1-3	CASTLGRGSSGNTIYF	TGTGCCAGCACACTCGGGAGGGGGAGCTCTGGAAACACCATATATTTT
-	-	TRBV29-1	TRBJ2-7	CSVDSDTRGYEQYF	TGCAGCGTTGACTCAGACACCCGAGGATACGAGCAGTACTTC
-	once	TRBV11-2	TRBJ2-2	CASSSGTFKNTGELFF	TGTGCCAGCAGCTCCGGGACTTTCAAGAACACCGGGGAGCTGTTTTTT
TRBD1	-	TRBV7-7	TRBJ1-1	CASSPGGADTEAFF	TGTGCCAGCAGCCCAGGGGGCGCGGATACTGAAGCTTTCTTT
-	-	TRBV7-2	TRBJ1-2	CASSFHRVPVWGDGYTF	TGTGCCAGCAGCTTTCACAGGGTTCCGGTTTGGGGGGATGGCTACACCTTC
-	-	TRBV14	TRBJ2-1	CASSHGQYNEQFF	TGTGCCAGCAGCCATGGACAGTACAATGAGCAGTTCTTC
TRBD1	-	TRBV29-1	TRBJ1-5	CSVGQGNQPQHF	TGCAGCGTGGGACAGGGGAATCAGCCCCAGCATTTT
-	-	TRBV11-2	TRBJ2-5	CASSSSPALRETQYF	TGTGCCAGCAGCTCAAGCCCGGCCCTGAGGGAGACCCAGTACTTC
-	-	TRBV10-1	TRBJ1-1	CASSPGRLNTEAFF	TGCGCCAGCAGCCCGGGGCGGCTGAACACTGAAGCTTTCTTT
TRBD1	-	TRBV6-1	TRBJ2-2	CASSEARTGYGELFF	TGTGCCAGCAGTGAAGCTAGGACAGGGTACGGGGAGCTGTTTTTT
TRBD2	few	TRBV11-3	TRBJ2-7	CASSQTSGRSYEQYF	TGTGCCAGCAGCCAGACTAGCGGGAGATCCTACGAGCAGTACTTC
TRBD1	-	TRBV6-6	TRBJ1-2	CASSTTRDRGPGYTF	TGTGCCAGCAGCACAACCCGGGACAGGGGGCCTGGCTACACCTTC
-	-	TRBV19	TRBJ1-1	CASSMGSLSTEAFF	TGTGCCAGTAGTATGGGGTCGCTTTCCACTGAAGCTTTCTTT
TRBD1	-	TRBV6-5	TRBJ2-1	CASSRQGVWGNEQFF	TGTGCCAGCAGTCGACAGGGAGTCTGGGGAAATGAGCAGTTCTTC
TRBD2	-	TRBV13	TRBJ2-4	CASSPRGDWDIQYF	TGTGCCAGCAGCCCACGGGGGGATTGGGACATTCAGTACTTC
TRBD2	-	TRBV5-6	TRBJ2-3	CASSSWTSWGTDTQYF	TGTGCCAGCAGCTCCTGGACTAGTTGGGGGACAGATACGCAGTATTTT
TRBD1	-	TRBV2	TRBJ2-1	CASSESVTGIHNEQFF	TGTGCCAGCAGTGAATCCGTGACAGGGATTCACAATGAGCAGTTCTTC
-	few	TRBV5-6	TRBJ1-2	CATGTPNYGYTF	TGTGCCACCGGGACGCCCAACTATGGCTACACCTTC
TRBD1	-	TRBV15	TRBJ2-7	CATSRKGAYSYEQYF	TGTGCCACCAGCAGAAAGGGGGCGTACTCCTACGAGCAGTACTTC
-	-	TRBV5-6	TRBJ2-5	CASSPRGWQETQYF	TGTGCCAGCAGCCCGAGGGGGTGGCAAGAGACCCAGTACTTC
TRBD2	-	TRBV9	TRBJ2-4	CASSVEGLALDIQYF	TGTGCCAGCAGCGTAGAGGGACTAGCCTTGGACATTCAGTACTTC
-	-	TRBV30	TRBJ1-1	CAWRSDTQAFF	TGTGCCTGGAGAAGCGACACCCAAGCTTTCTTT
-	-	TRBV6-5	TRBJ1-5	CASSYDENQPQHF	TGTGCCAGCAGTTACGATGAAAATCAGCCCCAGCATTTT
TRBD1	-	TRBV5-1	TRBJ1-5	CASSLAGGRQPQHF	TGCGCCAGCAGCTTGGCAGGGGGTCGCCAGCCCCAGCATTTT
-	-	TRBV2	TRBJ2-5	CASVRIQETQYF	TGTGCCAGCGTCCGGATACAAGAGACCCAGTACTTC
-	few	TRBV7-6	TRBJ2-7	CASSSQGYEQYF	TGTGCCAGCAGCTCCCAGGGTTACGAGCAGTACTTC
-	-	TRBV10-2	TRBJ1-5	CASSQIYSNQPQHF	TGCGCCAGCAGCCAGATCTATAGCAATCAGCCCCAGCATTTT
-	-	TRBV9	TRBJ1-4	CASSAGTSGEKLFF	TGTGCCAGCAGCGCGGGGACTTCGGGGGAAAAACTGTTTTTT
TRBD2	-	TRBV4-1	TRBJ2-5	CASSQATLAGGQTQYF	TGCGCCAGCAGCCAGGCTACCCTAGCGGGAGGACAGACCCAGTACTTC